The entry below describes one TCR beta chain. The same CDR3 is also encoded by other DNA sequences in this sample. This entry belongs to a study of shared clonotypes between healthy human individuals. The genomic DNA of each subset was split evenly across several immunoSEQ plates. The sorted-subset replicate PCRs were given around 200 ng DNA, which is 31,000 or so T cell genomes. Sequenced by immunoSEQ multiplex PCR; TCRdb stores in-frame clones only, minus some. Of 2 million to 3 million clones listed, roughly 93% were seen once; the top ten hold 0.36%. There are 12 residues in the CDR3. Germline CDR1 MDHEN, CDR2 SYDVKM. Trimming cost V 6 bases and J 10 bases, with 13 bases left between them. Every donor, a Caucasian adult, lived in Nashville, Tennessee. A split of CD4+ cells into CD45RA+ naive and CD45RA-negative memory subsets was performed.

Input material: naive CD4+ T cells from PBMCs. Subset given: CD45RA+ positively selected. This sequence was found in a man aged 18 to 29 in good health. Some clones in this sample may be carry-over from other donors' samples. The chain joins TRBV28 to TRBJ2-1; D uncertain. CDR3 DNA: TGTGCCAGCAGCCTCTCGGGTCGCGAGCAGTTCTTC. Protein: CASSLSGREQFF.